This T cell receptor (beta chain) was recovered during a study of blood T cell repertoires in COVID-19. For the study at large: Researchers got acute and convalescent COVID-19 samples from the United States, Italy and Spain.

Using immunoSEQ multiplex PCR, the repertoire was profiled, and TCRdb retains in-frame clones only, with some absent. The data show approximately 31,000 clones, just over 90% seen once. CDR3 length: 16 residues. With V trimmed by 4 bases and J by 6 bases, 10 bases remained unmatched. The germline V gene encodes CDR1 LGHNT and CDR2 FRNRAP. Input material: peripheral blood. The source is a man aged 55 to 70 with acute or convalescent COVID-19. This chain uses TRBV12-5 with TRBJ2-1; 9 nucleotides agree with TRBD1. Written as DNA, the CDR3 is TGTGCTAGTGGTTCACCGACAGGGGGATTGGCCAATGAGCAGTTCTTC. It yields the protein CASGSPTGGLANEQFF.